The 7 T cell receptor beta chains presented below share a single source sample, sequenced in a study of human T cells and chemical hapten exposure. Sample time point: pre-sensitization, week 0. Treatment indicated: therapeutic diphenylcyclopropenone sensitization with weekly scalp DPC. Using its own MiXCR run on the RACE reads, TCRdb lists one record per CDR3 protein. The table has under 200,000 distinct CDR3 sequences, roughly 30% seen once; the top ten hold 2.5% to 3.5%. The material sequenced was whole blood, taken in connection with sensitization to the hapten diphenylcyclopropenone (DPC). All receptors derive from a woman aged 30 to 39 with alopecia areata. Some clones in this sample may be carry-over from other donors' samples.

This clonotype was observed a few times. The J gene is TRBJ2-7, the V gene TRBV25-1; D not resolved. Looked up from germline, CDR1 is MGHDK and CDR2 is SYGVNS. The germline V and J ends were trimmed by 4 bases and 1 base, with 14 bases remaining between them. This CDR3 comprises 15 residues. CDR3 coding DNA: TGTGCCAGCAGTGGATCACCCAGACGTTCCTACGAGCAGTACTTC. Its translation: CASSGSPRRSYEQYF.

This clonotype was seen a handful of times. The chain carries TRBV28 and TRBJ2-7; 12 bases fit TRBD2. Germline loops: CDR1 MDHEN, CDR2 SYDVKM. J lost 4 bases, V lost 5 bases, and 9 bases had no gene match. This CDR3 is 16 amino acids long. Here the CDR3 DNA reads TGTGCCAGCAGTCGCCCGACTAGCGGGAGAAAGTACGAGCAGTACTTC. It yields the protein CASSRPTSGRKYEQYF.

V usage is TRBV4-1 and J usage is TRBJ1-2; possible D gene TRBD1, 6 bases. The CDR3 has 14 amino acids. Trimming stripped 1 base from V and 6 bases from J, with 12 bases between. Germline V gives CDR1 MGHRA, CDR2 YSYEKL. CDR3 residues: CASSQVGGQHGYTF. CDR3 sequence (DNA): TGCGCCAGCAGCCAAGTAGGTGGACAGCATGGCTACACCTTC.

The J gene is TRBJ2-2, the V gene TRBV7-3; D gene uncertain. In germline, CDR1 is SGHTA, CDR2 FQGTGA. V shed 5 bases and J shed 4 bases, with 17 bases lying between them. The CDR3 covers 16 residues. Written as DNA, the CDR3 is TGTGCCAGCAGCCCCTCCCGTATGTGGGGCACCGGGGAGCTGTTTTTT. The encoded protein is CASSPSRMWGTGELFF.

In this sample, this clonotype turned up a few times. The chain links TRBV20-1 to TRBJ2-7; D unclear. V was trimmed by 2 bases and J by 2 bases, leaving 10 bases between them. CDR1 is DFQATT, CDR2 SNEGSKA, per germline (reference sequence). The CDR3 spans 13 residues. CDR3 coding DNA: TGCAGTGCTAGACCTCCAGGAACCTACGAGCAGTACTTC. It codes for CSARPPGTYEQYF.

There are a few counts of this clonotype. The V gene is TRBV11-3, the J gene TRBJ2-2, with D unclear. V was cut by 6 bases and J by 5 bases, with 7 bases left in between. The CDR3 spans 12 residues. Germline CDR1 SGHNT, CDR2 YENEEA. CDR3 residues: CASRGVTGELFF. The DNA for the CDR3 is TGTGCCAGCAGGGGCGTGACCGGGGAGCTGTTTTTT.

The CDR3 loop reads CASSPPRGWQETQYF. CDR3 in DNA: TGTGCCAGCAGCCCCCCCCGGGGATGGCAAGAGACCCAGTACTTC. The V gene is TRBV28, the J gene TRBJ2-5, with a tentative D call TRBD2 (5 bases). V was pared by 6 bases and J by 2 bases, with 16 bases between. The CDR3 consists of 15 residues. Germline-derived CDR1 and CDR2 are MDHEN and SYDVKM. The variable domain in full, completed from reference TRBV28 and TRBJ2-5, reads DVKVTQSSRYLVKRTGEKVFLECVQDMDHENMFWYRQDPGLGLRLIYFSYDVKMKEKGDIPEGYSVSREKKERFSLILESASTNQTSMYLCASSPPRGWQETQYFGPGTRLLVL.